This T cell receptor (beta chain) was captured by sequencing in a study of response to subunit inactivated influenza vaccine. Study-wide results and caveats: The study's authors posited that every seasonal influenza vaccination enlists few new T cells.

MiXCR, applied by TCRdb to the RT-PCR reads, yields one record per CDR3 protein. The sample records under 550,000 distinct CDR3 sequences, around 8% being singletons. CDR3 length: 13 amino acids. Germline trimming cut 8 bases from V and 12 bases from J; bases unmatched to any gene: 16. CDR1 is MNHEY, CDR2 SVGEGT, per germline. In regard to this clonotype: Its antigen remains unidentified.

This receptor was obtained from a man aged 45-69 years who received an inactivated influenza vaccine. This sample comprised PBMCs from blood, obtained around 2 years after vaccination. The gene calls are TRBV6-2 or TRBV6-3 and TRBJ2-7; 7 bases line up with TRBD2. The CDR3 nucleotides read TGTGCCAGCCAAGAGAGCGGGACCTCCCCAAGGTACTTC. This codes for CASQESGTSPRYF.